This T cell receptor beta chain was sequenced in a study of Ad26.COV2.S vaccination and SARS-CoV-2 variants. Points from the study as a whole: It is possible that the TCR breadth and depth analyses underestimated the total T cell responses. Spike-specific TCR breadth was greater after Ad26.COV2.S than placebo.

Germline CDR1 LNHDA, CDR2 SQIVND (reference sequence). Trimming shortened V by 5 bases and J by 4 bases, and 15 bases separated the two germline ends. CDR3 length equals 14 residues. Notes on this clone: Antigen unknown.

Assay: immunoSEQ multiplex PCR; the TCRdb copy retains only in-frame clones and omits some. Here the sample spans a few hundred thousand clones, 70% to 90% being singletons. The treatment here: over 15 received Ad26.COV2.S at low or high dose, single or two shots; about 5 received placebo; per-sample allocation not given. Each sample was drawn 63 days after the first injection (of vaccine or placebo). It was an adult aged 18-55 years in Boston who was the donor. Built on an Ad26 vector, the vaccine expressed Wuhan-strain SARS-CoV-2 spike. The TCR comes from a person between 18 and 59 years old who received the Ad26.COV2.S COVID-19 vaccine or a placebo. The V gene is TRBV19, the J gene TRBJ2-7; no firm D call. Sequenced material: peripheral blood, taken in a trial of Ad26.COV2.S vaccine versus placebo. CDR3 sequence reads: CASSPTDGYYEQYF. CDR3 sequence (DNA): TGTGCCAGTAGTCCGACTGACGGTTATTACGAGCAGTACTTC.